The rows below give T cell receptor beta chains drawn from one sample of a study of blood T cell repertoires in COVID-19. Method: immunoSEQ multiplex PCR; TCRdb's copy keeps in-frame clones and lacks some. The sample carries about 71,000 clones, about 86% recorded once. The sequenced sample consisted of peripheral blood. The receptors originated from a man in his forties or fifties with active COVID-19. Each CDR3 is given with its conserved first and last residue. A D gene is named only where the DNA matches it firmly. Clone size is not always given. Where it is, it says once, few, many or a class for expanded clones.

.	.	TRBV7-2	TRBJ2-3	CASKEGGPADTQYF	TGTGCCAGCAAGGAGGGGGGGCCTGCAGATACGCAGTATTTT
few	.	TRBV9	TRBJ1-5	CASSPTQGSNQPQHF	TGTGCCAGCAGCCCCACCCAGGGTAGCAATCAGCCCCAGCATTTT
.	TRBD1	TRBV2	TRBJ2-2	CASSEYRGAGELFF	TGTGCCAGCAGCGAATACAGGGGAGCCGGGGAGCTGTTTTTT
.	TRBD1	TRBV5-1	TRBJ1-2	CASSLGQGGGYTF	TGCGCCAGCAGCTTGGGACAGGGAGGCGGCTACACCTTC
.	.	TRBV15	TRBJ2-2	CATSRDLGATGELFF	TGTGCCACCAGCAGAGATCTAGGGGCTACCGGGGAGCTGTTTTTT
.	.	TRBV2	TRBJ2-1	CASSGRLPGVYNEQFF	TGTGCCAGCAGTGGCCGTCTACCGGGAGTATACAATGAGCAGTTCTTC
.	.	TRBV5-1	TRBJ2-7	CASSQRGLSAYEQYF	TGCGCCAGCAGCCAACGGGGACTTAGTGCCTACGAGCAGTACTTC
.	TRBD2	TRBV7-7	TRBJ2-2	CASSPNGAGIGGELFF	TGTGCCAGCAGCCCGAATGGAGCGGGGATTGGCGGGGAGCTGTTTTTT
few	.	TRBV7-8	TRBJ1-1	CASSLDLTVEAFF	TGTGCCAGCAGCTTAGACCTGACAGTTGAAGCTTTCTTT
.	.	TRBV5-1	TRBJ1-6	CASSLDGQYNSPLHF	TGCGCCAGCAGCTTGGATGGACAGTATAATTCACCCCTCCACTTT
.	TRBD1	TRBV19	TRBJ1-1	CASSEQGLNTEAFF	TGTGCCAGTAGTGAACAGGGGTTGAACACTGAAGCTTTCTTT
.	.	TRBV13	TRBJ2-7	CASRSNYEQYF	TGTGCCAGCAGGTCCAACTACGAGCAGTACTTC
.	TRBD2	TRBV24-1	TRBJ2-1	CATSAPGGAYNEQFF	TGTGCCACCAGTGCCCCCGGGGGGGCCTACAATGAGCAGTTCTTC
.	.	TRBV11-2	TRBJ2-3	CASSFPGTDTQYF	TGTGCCAGCAGCTTTCCGGGCACAGATACGCAGTATTTT
.	.	TRBV18	TRBJ1-5	CASSDNYSNQPQHF	TGTGCCAGCTCAGACAATTATAGCAATCAGCCCCAGCATTTT
.	.	TRBV11-3	TRBJ1-1	CASSLVTGQPRVQGTEAFF	TGTGCCAGCAGCTTAGTTACCGGACAGCCACGGGTCCAGGGCACTGAAGCTTTCTTT
.	TRBD2	TRBV10-2	TRBJ2-1	CASTTSAGNEQFF	TGCGCCAGCACCACTAGCGCAGGTAATGAGCAGTTCTTC
once	.	TRBV9	TRBJ1-1	CASSVSGMVGTEAFF	TGTGCCAGCAGCGTATCCGGGATGGTGGGCACTGAAGCTTTCTTT
.	.	TRBV7-9	TRBJ2-5	CASSSGRGRQETQYF	TGTGCCAGCAGCTCAGGGCGGGGCCGACAAGAGACCCAGTACTTC
.	.	TRBV12-3/TRBV12-4	TRBJ1-1	CASSLAGGTEAFF	TGTGCCAGCAGTTTAGCGGGAGGGACTGAAGCTTTCTTT
.	.	TRBV6-5	TRBJ1-2	CASSHRDGYGYTF	TGTGCCAGCAGTCACAGGGACGGCTATGGCTACACCTTC